These 19 T cell receptor beta chains originate from one sample sequenced in a study of T cells in Graves' hyperthyroidism and ophthalmopathy. TCR beta CDR3 sequences were amplified from RNA transcripts. Researchers ran a first-round RT-PCR on the TCR CDR3 using the HTBI primer set. TCRdb used MiXCR to reprocess the multiplex PCR reads, holding one entry per CDR3 protein. In the table there are 450,000 to 650,000 distinct CDR3 sequences, 20% of which are singletons. The sequenced material came from blood. These receptors came from a young man with Graves' hyperthyroidism.

The chain carries TRBV30 and TRBJ1-1; D is unresolved. Trimming removed 3 bases from V and 0 bases from J, with 8 bases in between. The CDR3 runs to 13 residues. CDR1 and CDR2 (germline): GTSNPN, SVGIG (reference sequence). The CDR3 region is CAWSLTVNTEAFF. The DNA for the CDR3 is TGTGCCTGGAGCCTCACAGTGAACACTGAAGCTTTCTTT.

In its sample, this clonotype was seen a few times. The chain couples TRBV6-2 or TRBV6-3 to TRBJ2-7, with a weak D call TRBD2 (6 bases). CDR3 size: 14 residues. V shed 8 bases and J shed 0 bases, with 14 bases lying between them. The germline gives CDR1 MNHEY, CDR2 SVGEGT. The CDR3 spells CASRFAGSSYEQYF. The CDR3 DNA reads TGTGCCAGCCGCTTTGCGGGAAGCTCCTACGAGCAGTACTTC.

Many counts were recorded for this clonotype. V and J are TRBV19 and TRBJ1-6; TRBD1 matches 7 bases. Germline V lookup: CDR1 LNHDA, CDR2 SQIVND (reference sequence). V shed 8 bases, J shed 9 bases, and the junction held 4 bases outside the gene matches. The CDR3 has 12 amino acids. CDR3: CASRTGGSPLHF. The CDR3 nucleotides read TGTGCCAGTCGGACAGGCGGTTCACCCCTCCACTTT.

This clonotype appeared many times. V gene TRBV11-1 combines with J gene TRBJ2-7; tentatively, D is TRBD1 or TRBD2 (5 bases each). With 7 bases removed from V and 6 bases from J, the gap between germline ends came to 25 bases. CDR1 SGHAT and CDR2 FQDESV come from the germline V gene (reference sequence). The CDR3 is made up of 16 amino acids. The CDR3 region is CASTIIGRGPVGEQYF. Written as DNA, the CDR3 is TGTGCCAGCACCATAATTGGTAGGGGACCGGTCGGCGAGCAGTACTTC.

The table lists this clonotype with a count of one. One junction end disagrees with the germline gene, perhaps due to a read error. The genes are TRBV2 and TRBJ2-5; D could derive from TRBD1 or TRBD2 (6 bases each). CDR1 is SNHLY, CDR2 FYNNEI, per germline. The CDR3 is 13 amino acids. CDR3 protein: CVSSVRGQETLYF. The CDR3 DNA is TGTGTCAGCAGTGTCCGGGGGCAAGAGACCCTGTACTTC.

This clonotype was found many times. V usage is TRBV6-5 and J usage is TRBJ1-2; no clear D. CDR3 length equals 13 residues. Trimming took off 4 bases at V and 4 bases at J, with 10 bases between the two ends. CDR1 and CDR2 (germline): MNHEY, SVGAGI. CDR3 residues: CASSLDSGYGYTF. CDR3 sequence (DNA): TGTGCCAGCAGTTTGGACTCTGGCTATGGCTACACCTTC.

The chain recombines TRBV20-1 with TRBJ2-7, with D unresolved. The germline V gene has CDR1 DFQATT and CDR2 SNEGSKA (reference sequence). The CDR3 has 13 residues. Trimming cost V 3 bases and J 1 base, with 10 bases left between them. In DNA form, the CDR3 reads TGCAGTGCTAGGTGGACCCAGTCCTACGAGCAGTACTTC. Translation: CSARWTQSYEQYF.

This clonotype was observed at least ten times. J is TRBJ2-5 and V is TRBV12-3 or TRBV12-4; tentatively, D is TRBD2 (5 bases). The CDR3 runs 15 residues. The V and J ends lost 1 base and 2 bases respectively, with 11 bases between them. CDR3 sequence: CASSLGLSFQETQYF. CDR3 coding DNA: TGTGCCAGCAGTTTAGGACTAAGCTTTCAAGAGACCCAGTACTTC.

The chain couples TRBV11-2 to TRBJ2-7; 12 bases match TRBD2. The CDR3 totals 16 residues. Germline CDR1 SGHAT, CDR2 FQNNGV. V lost 3 bases and J lost 5; bases outside the gene matches: 8. DNA for the CDR3: TGTGCCAGCAGCTTCTCCTCGACTAGCGGGGGCCACGAGCAGTACTTC. This translates into CASSFSSTSGGHEQYF.

The chain employs TRBV12-3 or TRBV12-4 and TRBJ1-2; maybe TRBD1 (6 bases). Trimming cost V 6 bases and J 3 bases, with 14 bases left between them. The length of the CDR3 is 14 residues. The CDR3 loop is CASRVGRGDYGYTF. The CDR3, as DNA: TGTGCCAGCAGGGTTGGGAGGGGGGACTATGGCTACACCTTC.

This sequence joins TRBV5-1 and TRBJ1-1; D remains ambiguous. The CDR3 runs to 13 residues. Looked up from germline, CDR1 is SGHRS and CDR2 is YFSETQ. Trimming pared 0 bases from V and 11 bases from J, leaving 14 bases between. The CDR3 reads CASSLAGNQWAFF. CDR3 nucleotides: TGCGCCAGCAGCTTGGCCGGCAATCAGTGGGCTTTCTTT.

This clonotype was seen at least ten times. This chain links TRBV7-9 with TRBJ1-5; TRBD1 is a possible D gene (5 bases). Germline assignment: CDR1 SEHNR and CDR2 FQNEAQ (reference sequence). The CDR3 contains 16 residues. V was shortened by 7 bases and J by 3 bases, with 19 bases between the two germline ends. The DNA for the CDR3 is TGTGCCAGCAACCGTGGGGCAATGGGTAACAATCAGCCCCAGCATTTT. Protein product: CASNRGAMGNNQPQHF.

This clonotype was seen many times. This may stem from a read error, because a much larger clone lies one nucleotide away. This CDR3 fails to terminate in the conserved phenylalanine or tryptophan, so it likely reflects a read error. The chain joins TRBV20-1 to TRBJ2-5; a possible D gene is TRBD1 (5 bases). V was shortened by 5 bases and J by 1 base, with 14 bases between the two germline ends. This CDR3 is 14 amino acids long. Germline lookup yields CDR1 DFQATT and CDR2 SNEGSKA (reference sequence). The chain's CDR3 is CSADADTTQETQYS. In DNA, the CDR3 is TGCAGTGCTGACGCGGACACGACCCAAGAGACCCAGTACTCC.

This clonotype was seen ten or more times. The chain has TRBV28 and TRBJ1-1; 7 bases are a match to TRBD1. V was pared by 5 bases and J by 4 bases, with 10 bases of the junction left unmatched. CDR3 length equals 15 residues. CDR1 and CDR2 (germline): MDHEN, SYDVKM. In DNA, the CDR3 is TGTGCCAGCAGTCCGTCACAGGGGTCGGGCACTGAAGCTTTCTTT. This sequence encodes CASSPSQGSGTEAFF.

This chain links TRBV12-3 or TRBV12-4 with TRBJ2-2, with unresolved D. V was pared by 6 bases and J by 6 bases, with 5 bases between. CDR3 size: 11 residues. In DNA form, the CDR3 reads TGTGCCAGCAGCGCTGCCGGGGAGCTGTTTTTT. This gives the protein CASSAAGELFF.

The chain joins TRBV2 to TRBJ1-2, with 9 bases aligning to TRBD1. The CDR3 totals 15 residues. From germline, CDR1 is SNHLY and CDR2 FYNNEI. Losses at the gene ends were 6 bases for V and 4 bases for J; bases not matched to a gene: 9. CDR3 sequence (DNA): TGTGCCAGCAGAAAATGGACAGGGGAATCCTATGGCTACACCTTC. Encoded protein: CASRKWTGESYGYTF. The whole variable domain, remainder taken from reference TRBV2 and TRBJ1-2, is EPEVTQTPSHQVTQMGQEVILRCVPISNHLYFYWYRQILGQKVEFLVSFYNNEISEKSEIFDDQFSVERPDGSNFTLKIRSTKLEDSAMYFCASRKWTGESYGYTFGSGTRLTVV.

This chain connects TRBV27 to TRBJ1-5; TRBD1 might be the D (6 bases). Between the trimmed V and J ends, which lost 5 bases and 1 base, there was a span of 15 bases. Germline V lookup: CDR1 MNHEY, CDR2 SMNVEV (reference sequence). The CDR3 contains 16 residues. The CDR3 protein is CASSLEGDGSNQPQHF. DNA for the CDR3: TGTGCCAGCAGTCTGGAGGGGGATGGGAGCAATCAGCCCCAGCATTTT.

As for this clonotype: A much larger clonotype is one base distant, so this may be a read error. This CDR3 is CATIRAGRNEKLFF. DNA of the CDR3: TGTGCCACCATCAGAGCAGGGCGGAATGAAAAACTGTTTTTT. The rearrangement uses TRBV15 and TRBJ1-4; D possibly corresponds to TRBD1 (5 bases). The CDR3 covers 14 residues. Germline CDR1 LNHNV, CDR2 YYDKDF (reference sequence).

The table lists this clonotype with many counts. The chain links TRBV28 to TRBJ1-2; D might be TRBD1 (6 bases). V was pared by 5 bases and J by 7 bases, with 11 bases between. The V gene's germline CDR1 is MDHEN and CDR2 SYDVKM. This CDR3 contains 12 residues. CDR3 sequence reads: CASSAAGAGYTF. CDR3 nucleotides: TGTGCCAGCAGTGCGGCAGGGGCTGGCTACACCTTC.